This TCR beta chain was recorded in a study of CD8+ T cells in alopecia areata (dated 2018 in TCRdb). At the level of the whole study: The treated patients took part in an open-label pilot trial in which moderate-to-severe alopecia areata was treated with oral tofacitinib at 5 to 10 mg twice daily. In humans, TCRbeta sequencing was performed on scalp tissue and on sorted CD4+ and CD8+ peripheral blood T cells from healthy controls and from patients with patchy or totalis/universalis alopecia areata. The study used high-throughput TCRbeta sequencing to examine T cell clonal expansion in alopecia areata, in both the C3H/HeJ mouse model and human patients. The RNA source kit depended on sample type: the PAXgene miRNA kit for fixed scalp, the miRNeasy kit for PBMCs, and the RNeasy kit for mouse skin. Clonality in the scalp was compared among normal scalp (n=4), patchy alopecia areata scalp (n=8), and alopecia totalis/universalis scalp (n=8). Amplification of TCRbeta CDR3 regions was done by immunoSEQ multiplex PCR using 35 Vbeta forward primers and 13 Jbeta reverse primers. Tofacitinib was given for 6 to 18 months, followed by 6 months of follow-up off drug to assess delayed response and recurrence. Tofacitinib-treated patients had biopsies at baseline and at 4 and 24 weeks of treatment, with a later scalp biopsy in several patients. The investigation overall reported the following: Compared with normal scalp, lesional scalp had higher clonality and more expanded CD8+ clones, particularly in alopecia totalis/universalis, a pattern that suggests antigenic drive. Unlike mouse skin, which is dominated by gammadelta T cells, normal human skin has resident alphabeta T cells that are also sequenced, and this complicates analysis of the scalp TCR repertoire. Shared TCR sequences between patients were less evident than in mice, which may be partly attributable to HLA diversity in the patient population.

This clone has more than one count but fewer than ten. Its antigen target is currently unknown. Within one base of it there is no much larger clone, and no base qualities were kept. The label giving this sample's time point can be read as: baseline before oral tofacitinib. Peripheral blood and lesional scalp punch biopsies were obtained from patients with alopecia areata. PBMCs were separated by density centrifugation and stained for CD3, CD4 and CD8, after which CD4+ and CD8+ T cells were sorted on a FACSAria. The library was made by the immunoSEQ multiplex PCR assay. RNA was extracted from all samples and reverse transcribed into cDNA, which served as template for TCR sequencing. SuperScript III was used to make first-strand cDNA, primed with a 2:1 mix of oligo-dT and random hexamers. A synthetic immune receptor repertoire was used to measure amplification bias, and any remaining bias was corrected computationally. The paper's processing steps were these. Raw reads were preprocessed to remove errors, and CDR3 was defined according to IMGT conventions as the region from the conserved cysteine to phenylalanine. Clonality was computed by normalizing Shannon entropy by log2 of the number of productive unique TCRs and subtracting the result from 1. CD4 or CD8 identity of scalp clones was inferred by cross-referencing scalp TCRbeta sequences with sorted blood CD4 and CD8 repertoires. The table comes from immuneACCESS by way of TCRdb, which keeps in-frame sequences with V and J called. Part of the clones is missing from these tables; in studies checked, under half for an unresolved V gene and the rest for unknown reasons. V, J and clone size derive from that table, while D and trimming were established from the DNA sequence. The sample yields around 140,000 clones; more than 40% were counted once. The ten largest clones represent roughly 20% of the sample.

The specimen was CD8+ T cells sorted from blood, collected at week 0. The clonotype originates from a human donor with alopecia areata.

CDR3 region: CASSPRDLVEQYF. The DNA is TGTGCCAGTAGTCCCCGGGACCTAGTCGAGCAGTACTTC. The receptor chain draws on TRBV19 and TRBJ2-7; the D gene cannot be resolved beyond TRBD1 or TRBD2, each matching 5 bases. From the cysteine through the phenylalanine, the CDR3 covers 13 amino acids. Only the CDR3 region is kept as DNA, spanning 39 bases read in frame from base 1. As encoded in the germline V gene (reference sequence), CDR1 is LNHDA while CDR2 is SQIVND. V is cut by 5 bases and J by 6 bases, and the space between the germline ends is 14 bases.